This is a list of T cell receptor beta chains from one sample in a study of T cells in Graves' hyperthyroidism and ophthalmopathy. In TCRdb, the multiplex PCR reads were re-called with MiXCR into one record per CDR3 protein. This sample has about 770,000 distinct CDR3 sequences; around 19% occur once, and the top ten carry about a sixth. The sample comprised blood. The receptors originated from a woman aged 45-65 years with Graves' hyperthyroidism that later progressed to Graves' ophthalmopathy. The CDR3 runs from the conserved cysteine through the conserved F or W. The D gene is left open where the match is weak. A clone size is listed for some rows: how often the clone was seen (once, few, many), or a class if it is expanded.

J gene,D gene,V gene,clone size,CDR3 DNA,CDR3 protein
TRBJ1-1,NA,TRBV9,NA,TGTGCCAGCAGCGTAGATGGAGATTACACTGAAGCTTTCTTT,CASSVDGDYTEAFF
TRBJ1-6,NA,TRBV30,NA,TGTGCCTGGAGCGGATATCGGAATTCACCCCTCCACTTT,CAWSGYRNSPLHF
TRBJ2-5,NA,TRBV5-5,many,TGTGCCAGTTCTGGACACCAAGGCCCGAGAGAGACCCAGTACTTC,CASSGHQGPRETQYF
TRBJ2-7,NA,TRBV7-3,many,TGTGCCAGCAGCTTCAGCTCCTACGAGCAGTACTTC,CASSFSSYEQYF
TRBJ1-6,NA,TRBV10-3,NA,TGTGCCATCAAGGGGCAGGGTTACGATTCACCCCTCCACTTT,CAIKGQGYDSPLHF
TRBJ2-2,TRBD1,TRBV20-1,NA,TGCAGTGCTAACAGGGGGAAGGTCCCGAACACCGGGGAGCTGTTTTTT,CSANRGKVPNTGELFF
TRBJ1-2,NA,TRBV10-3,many,TGTGCCATCTCCCGGGCAGGGGAAAACTATGGCTACACCTTC,CAISRAGENYGYTF
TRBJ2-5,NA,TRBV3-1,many,TGTGCCAGCAGTCCAGATATGGGCAGGGCCTCGCCAACCCAAGAGACCCAGTACTTC,CASSPDMGRASPTQETQYF
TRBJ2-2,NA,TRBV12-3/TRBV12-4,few,TGTGCCAGCAGCACATACCCCGGGGAGCTGTTTTTT,CASSTYPGELFF
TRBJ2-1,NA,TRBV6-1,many,TGTGCCAGCAGTGCCTACGACTTTGAGCAGTTCTTC,CASSAYDFEQFF
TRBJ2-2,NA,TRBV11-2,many,TGTGCCAGCAGCTTAGGGACTACTACCGGGGAGCTGTTTTTT,CASSLGTTTGELFF
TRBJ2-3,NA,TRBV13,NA,TGTGCCAGCAGCTTTCGCGGCGGGGGCACCCCTAGGGATACGCAGTATTTT,CASSFRGGGTPRDTQYF
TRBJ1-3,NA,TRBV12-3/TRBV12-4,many,TGTGCCAGCAGCTCAAACAGGCTTTCTGGAAACACCATATATTTT,CASSSNRLSGNTIYF
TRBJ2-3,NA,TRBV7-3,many,TGTGCCAGCAGCTCTGGTCCAAGCACAGATACGCAGTATTTT,CASSSGPSTDTQYF
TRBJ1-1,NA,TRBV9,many,TGTGCCAGCAGCGTAAGGGGTAAAGACACTGAAGCTTTCTTT,CASSVRGKDTEAFF
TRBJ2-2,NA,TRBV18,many,TGTGCCAGCTCACCTCAAAGCCAGGGGACGAACACCGGGGAGCTGTTTTTT,CASSPQSQGTNTGELFF
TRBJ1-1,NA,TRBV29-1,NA,TGCAGCGCGGTGGGGGGGAACACTGAAGCTTTCTTT,CSAVGGNTEAFF
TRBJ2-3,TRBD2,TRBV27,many,TGTGCCAGCAGTTTACCCGTAGCGGGGGTGACAGATACGCAGTATTTT,CASSLPVAGVTDTQYF
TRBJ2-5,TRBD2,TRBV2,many,TGTGCCAGCAGTGCTAGCGGGCTACTACAAGAGACCCAGTACTTC,CASSASGLLQETQYF
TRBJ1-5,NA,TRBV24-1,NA,TGTGCCACCGGAGGGGGGGGCTCACGCAATCAGCCCCAGCATTTT,CATGGGGSRNQPQHF
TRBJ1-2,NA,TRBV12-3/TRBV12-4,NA,TGTGCCAGCAGTTCCTCAACCCCTCTCCGGGGCGGGTCTTATGGCTACACCTTC,CASSSSTPLRGGSYGYTF
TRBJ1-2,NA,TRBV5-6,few,TGTGCCAGCAGCTTTCGGGACACCCCGTATGGCTACACCTTC,CASSFRDTPYGYTF
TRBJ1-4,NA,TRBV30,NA,TGTGCCTGGAGTGGTATTATAGGGGAAAAACTGTTTTTT,CAWSGIIGEKLFF
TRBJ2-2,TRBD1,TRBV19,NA,TGTGCCAGCCAGACCAAACAGGGGACCGGGGAGCTGTTTTTT,CASQTKQGTGELFF
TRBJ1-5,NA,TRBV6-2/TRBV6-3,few,TGTGCCAGCAGTTACGAACGCGGAGGGCTATATAGCAATCAGCCCCAGCATTTT,CASSYERGGLYSNQPQHF
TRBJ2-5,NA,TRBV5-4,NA,TGTGCCAGCAGCTTGATGCGCGGGGAATGGAAGGAGACCCAGTACTTC,CASSLMRGEWKETQYF
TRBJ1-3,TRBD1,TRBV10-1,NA,TGCGCCAGCAGTGAAGACAGGGCGGGAAACACCATATATTTT,CASSEDRAGNTIYF
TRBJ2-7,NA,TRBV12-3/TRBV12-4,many,TGTGCCAGCAGTTACCACAGCTACGAGCAGTACTTC,CASSYHSYEQYF
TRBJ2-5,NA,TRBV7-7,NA,TGTGCTAGCAGCCCGGGGGAGGTGTCGTACTTC,CASSPGEVSYF
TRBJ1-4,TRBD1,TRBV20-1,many,TGCAGTGCCTCTCGACAGGGGATAAATGAAAAACTGTTTTTT,CSASRQGINEKLFF
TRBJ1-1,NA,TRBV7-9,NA,TGTGCCAGCAGCTTAGAATGGGGAGGGAACACTGAAGCTTTCTTT,CASSLEWGGNTEAFF
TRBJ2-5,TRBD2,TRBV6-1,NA,TGTGCCAGCACCGGGGCGGGGGGCCCTCAAAAGACCCAGTACTTC,CASTGAGGPQKTQYF
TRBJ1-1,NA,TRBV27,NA,TGTGCCAGCAGTTTATTCGGACCCAGGAACACTGAAGCTTTCTTT,CASSLFGPRNTEAFF
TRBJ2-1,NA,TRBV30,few,TGTGCCTGGAGTGTATCGGGTGAGCAGTTCTTC,CAWSVSGEQFF
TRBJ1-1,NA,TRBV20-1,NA,TGCAGTGCTAGAGATTACGGCACTGAAGCTTTCTTT,CSARDYGTEAFF
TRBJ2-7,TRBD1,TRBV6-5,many,TGTGCCAGCAGTTACCGGCAGGGGGTCTACGAGCAGTACTTC,CASSYRQGVYEQYF
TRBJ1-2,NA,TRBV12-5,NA,TGTGCTAGTGGTTTAGGTAACTATGGCTACACCTTC,CASGLGNYGYTF
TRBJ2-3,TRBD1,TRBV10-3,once,TGTGCCATCGGGGGGACAGGGCCAGATACGCAGTATTTT,CAIGGTGPDTQYF
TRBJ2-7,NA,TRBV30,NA,TGTGCCTGGAGGCGACAGTCCTCCCACGAGCAGTACTTC,CAWRRQSSHEQYF
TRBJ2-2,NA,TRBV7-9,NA,TGTGCCAGCAGCGTCGGCAGGGTGGGCACCGGGGAGCTGTTTTTT,CASSVGRVGTGELFF
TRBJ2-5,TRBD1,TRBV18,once,TGTGCCAGCTCACCGCGACCCGACAGGGCAAAAGAGACCCAGTACTTC,CASSPRPDRAKETQYF
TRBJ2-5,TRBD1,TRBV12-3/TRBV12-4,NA,TGTGCCAGCAACCCGGGACAGGGGCTAGAGACCCAGTACTTC,CASNPGQGLETQYF
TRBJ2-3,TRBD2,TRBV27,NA,TGTGCCAGCAGTTTCCGACAACTAGCGAGCGGGGGGGCCACAGATACGCAGTATTTT,CASSFRQLASGGATDTQYF
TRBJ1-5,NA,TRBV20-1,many,TGCAGTGCTCCGGGTCTGGCGAAGGGTCAGCCCCAGCATTTT,CSAPGLAKGQPQHF
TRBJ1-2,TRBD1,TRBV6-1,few,TGTGCCAGCAGTGAAGAACGGACAGGGAATCTCTATGGCTACACCTTC,CASSEERTGNLYGYTF
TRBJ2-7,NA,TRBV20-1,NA,TGCAGTGCTGGGGGCGGCCTCTTTGACTACGAGCAGTACTTC,CSAGGGLFDYEQYF
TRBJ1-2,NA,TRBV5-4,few,TGTGCCAGCAGCTTGGTGGGGGCGCTCAGTAATGGCTACACCTTC,CASSLVGALSNGYTF
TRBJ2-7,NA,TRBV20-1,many,TGCAGTGTGTCGGGACTCAGCTCCTACGAGCAGTACTTC,CSVSGLSSYEQYF
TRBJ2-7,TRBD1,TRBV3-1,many,TGTGCCAGCAGCCAACAGGGGGCATACGAGCAGTACTTC,CASSQQGAYEQYF
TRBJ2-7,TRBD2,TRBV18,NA,TGTGCCAGCTCACGGACTGTCACTAGCGGGGACTCCTACGAGCAGTACTTC,CASSRTVTSGDSYEQYF
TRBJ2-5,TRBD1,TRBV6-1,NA,TGTGCCAGCAACCTCTCAGGGGGCCAAGAGACCCAGTACTTC,CASNLSGGQETQYF
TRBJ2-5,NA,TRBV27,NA,TGTGCCAGCAGTTTAGTGGACCGCGGGACCCAGTACTTC,CASSLVDRGTQYF
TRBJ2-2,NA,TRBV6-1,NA,TGTGCCGGCAGTGAAATTTTAGCGACAGCGAACACCGGGGAGCTGTTTTTT,CAGSEILATANTGELFF